The source of this T cell receptor (beta chain) is a study of CD8+ T cells in alopecia areata. About the research overall: Twice daily, treated patients received 5 to 10 mg of oral tofacitinib. Broader study findings: Scalp clonality, together with expanded CD8+ clones among the top 100, fell significantly with tofacitinib. Scalp sample sequencing also detects resident alphabeta T cells of normal skin.

The treatment was: oral pan-JAK inhibitor, 5-10 mg twice daily. With regard to this clone: Its antigen is currently unknown.

TCR sequencing used cDNA made by reverse transcription of extracted RNA. Sequenced by immunoSEQ multiplex PCR; TCRdb stores in-frame clones only, minus some. The data contain about 200,000 clones, roughly 64% of them singletons. The V gene lost 0 bases and the J gene lost 7 bases, with 7 bases spanning the gap. CDR1 and CDR2 from the germline V gene are SGHRS and YFSETQ. This CDR3 region has 12 residues. Sequences were derived from CD4+ T cells sorted from blood, sampled at week 24, from a patient treated with tofacitinib. The chain recombines TRBV5-1 with TRBJ2-5; D is unclear. The sequence was obtained from a human donor with alopecia areata. CDR3 in amino acids: CASSLDGWTQYF. CDR3 DNA sequence: TGCGCCAGCAGCTTGGACGGGTGGACCCAGTACTTC.